Below are 23 T cell receptor beta chains sequenced from a single sample in a study of cytomegalovirus exposure and HLA in healthy donors. This table comes from immunoSEQ multiplex PCR, and its TCRdb copy is limited to in-frame clones, with some not included. The sample contains about 160,000 clones, more than 75% of which appear only once. The material sequenced was PBMCs. Receptors were obtained from a man aged 18 to 29 in good health and CMV-seronegative.

The gene calls are TRBV18 and TRBJ2-1; 7 nucleotides line up with TRBD1. The CDR3 sequence is 17 residues long. The ends lost 0 bases at V and 1 base at J; junction bases unmatched: 6. The V gene's germline CDR1 is KGHSH and CDR2 LQKENI. CDR3 nucleotide sequence: TGTGCCAGCTCACCACCCCAAGGACAGGTGTCCTACAATGAGCAGTTCTTC. Its protein is CASSPPQGQVSYNEQFF.

This chain joins TRBV5-1 and TRBJ1-2, with D possibly being TRBD1 (6 bases). Trimming removed 0 bases from V and 5 bases from J, with 11 bases in between. Germline CDR1 and CDR2: SGHRS and YFSETQ. The CDR3 loop spans 14 amino acids. DNA of the CDR3: TGCGCCAGCAGCTTGGGGGACAACCGATATGGCTACACCTTC. This codes for CASSLGDNRYGYTF.

The chain joins TRBV10-3 to TRBJ2-7, with 7 bases identical to TRBD2. Germline CDR1 ENHRY, CDR2 SYGVKD. This CDR3 region has 14 residues. Trimming at V came to 0 bases and at J to 2 bases, leaving 1 base not matched to a gene. CDR3 protein: CAISESGGTYEQYV. The CDR3 region has the DNA TGTGCCATCAGTGAGTCCGGGGGGACCTACGAGCAGTACGTC.

The chain combines TRBV10-2 with TRBJ2-1; TRBD2 matches 16 bases. Germline assignment: CDR1 WSHSY and CDR2 SAAADI. This CDR3 has 15 amino acids. V lost 6 bases and J lost 9; bases outside the gene matches: 5. The CDR3 reads CASRGTSGRAGEQFF. The CDR3 coding sequence is TGCGCCAGCAGGGGGACTAGCGGGAGGGCCGGTGAGCAGTTCTTC.

The V call is TRBV4-1, the J call TRBJ1-6; perhaps TRBD1 as D (5 bases). CDR1 and CDR2 from the germline V gene are MGHRA and YSYEKL. The CDR3 covers 17 residues. V was cut by 0 bases and J by 7 bases, with 16 bases left in between. CDR3 loop: CASSQDQFGGLNSPLHF. CDR3 nucleotides: TGCGCCAGCAGCCAAGATCAGTTCGGGGGACTCAATTCACCCCTCCACTTT.

This chain links TRBV15 with TRBJ2-7; 7 nucleotides line up with TRBD1. Germline values: CDR1 LNHNV, CDR2 YYDKDF (reference sequence). The V segment lost 3 bases and the J segment 3 bases; nucleotides outside the gene matches: 2. CDR3 length: 13 amino acids. This chain's CDR3 is CATSSGQDYEQYF. In DNA form, the CDR3 reads TGTGCCACCAGCAGCGGACAGGACTACGAGCAGTACTTC.

The rearrangement joins TRBV4-3 to TRBJ2-2; tentatively, D is TRBD1 (5 bases). Germline-derived CDR1 and CDR2 are LGHNA and YSLEER. CDR3 length: 15 amino acids. Deletions cut 3 bases from V and 1 base from J, with 9 bases between. The CDR3 reads CASSHPDRNTGELFF. As DNA, the CDR3 is TGCGCCAGCAGCCATCCTGACAGGAACACCGGGGAGCTGTTTTTT.

The CDR3 sequence is CASSYGGALHEQYV. CDR3 sequence (DNA): TGTGCCAGCAGTTATGGGGGGGCACTCCACGAGCAGTACGTC. The rearrangement uses TRBV28 and TRBJ2-7; TRBD2 might be the D (7 bases). This CDR3 is 14 amino acids long. V lost 4 bases, J lost 5 bases, and 15 bases lay in between. The germline V gene encodes CDR1 MDHEN and CDR2 SYDVKM.

V gene TRBV29-1 combines with J gene TRBJ2-5; TRBD1 agrees at 8 bases. The V and J ends lost 3 bases and 5 bases, in that order; junction bases with no gene match: 11. Per germline, CDR1 SQVTM and CDR2 ANQGSEA. The CDR3 spans 15 residues. The DNA of the CDR3 is TGCAGCGTTGAGGCAGGGGGCGCTTATACGGAGACCCAGTACTTC. It specifies CSVEAGGAYTETQYF.

This chain links TRBV30 with TRBJ1-1; TRBD1 aligns across 9 bases. CDR1 and CDR2 from the germline V gene are GTSNPN and SVGIG (reference sequence). The CDR3 is 13 residues long. The V segment lost 5 bases and the J segment 11 bases; nucleotides outside the gene matches: 12. The CDR3 loop reads CAWVFTGGGGAFF. CDR3 sequence (DNA): TGTGCCTGGGTATTTACAGGGGGCGGTGGTGCTTTCTTT.

The count of this clone is one. V is TRBV18 and J is TRBJ1-1; 9 nucleotides line up with TRBD1. The CDR3 runs 16 residues. The germline gives CDR1 KGHSH, CDR2 LQKENI. The V gene end was trimmed by 2 bases and the J gene end by 4 bases; junction bases not matched to a gene: 8. CDR3 DNA sequence: TGTGCCAGCTCACCATCATCGACAGGGGGAACCACTGAAGCTTTCTTT. Amino acid sequence: CASSPSSTGGTTEAFF.

This rearrangement joins TRBV6-5 to TRBJ1-1; D is possibly TRBD1 (6 bases). The V gene's germline CDR1 is MNHEY and CDR2 SVGAGI. There are 15 residues in the CDR3. Trimming pared 2 bases from V and 3 bases from J, leaving 13 bases between. The CDR3 DNA sequence: TGTGCCAGCAGTTACCGAGGGGGTAGGGACACTGAAGCTTTCTTT. Its translation is CASSYRGGRDTEAFF.

The rearrangement uses TRBV2 and TRBJ2-6, with 8 bases fitting TRBD1. Germline assignment: CDR1 SNHLY and CDR2 FYNNEI. Trimming took 9 bases from V and 0 from J; bases not matched to a gene: 4. The CDR3 is 15 residues long. The CDR3 nucleotides read TGTGCCAGGGGACAGGCTGACTCTGGGGCCAACGTCCTGACTTTC. Translated: CARGQADSGANVLTF.

The chain has TRBV5-6 and TRBJ2-5; unclear D gene. The CDR3 extends over 13 amino acids. With 4 bases removed from V and 2 bases from J, the gap between germline ends came to 9 bases. Per germline, CDR1 SGHDT and CDR2 YYEEEE. CDR3 amino acids: CASSLDRQETQYF. The CDR3 nucleotides are TGTGCCAGCAGCCTTGATCGGCAAGAGACCCAGTACTTC.

This clone was detected only once. The chain uses TRBV6-5 and TRBJ2-5; D not resolved. Germline assignment: CDR1 MNHEY and CDR2 SVGAGI. The CDR3 is 15 residues long. V was pared by 2 bases and J by 4 bases, with 14 bases between. The CDR3 DNA reads TGTGCCAGCAGTTACGGCGGAGCTGTCTCAGAGACCCAGTACTTC. Translating it yields CASSYGGAVSETQYF.

This chain links TRBV7-6 with TRBJ2-1; 7 bases fit TRBD2. With V trimmed by 0 bases and J by 0 bases, 2 bases remained unmatched. The CDR3 length is 16 residues. Germline-derived CDR1 and CDR2 are SGHVS and FNYEAQ. The DNA of the CDR3 is TGTGCCAGCAGCTTAGCGCGGGGGAGCTCCTACAATGAGCAGTTCTTC. This encodes CASSLARGSSYNEQFF.

The chain uses TRBV7-2 and TRBJ1-5; D might be TRBD1 (5 bases). The ends were cut back, 4 bases at V and 6 bases at J, with 10 bases in the middle. Germline V gene data show CDR1 as SGHTA and CDR2 as FQGNSA. There are 13 residues in the CDR3. The CDR3 DNA sequence: TGTGCCAGCAGCTCGGGGGAAGGTCAGCCCCAGCATTTT. As protein: CASSSGEGQPQHF.

V gene TRBV11-3 combines with J gene TRBJ1-1, with a weak D call TRBD1 (5 bases). The V and J ends lost 0 bases and 2 bases respectively, with 7 bases between them. The length of the CDR3 is 14 residues. Germline CDR1 SGHNT, CDR2 YENEEA. The CDR3 protein is CASSLDGQNTEAFF. As DNA, the CDR3 is TGTGCCAGCAGCTTAGACGGACAAAACACTGAAGCTTTCTTT.

The chain links TRBV4-1 to TRBJ1-1, with TRBD1 identical over 8 bases. The CDR3 has 14 residues. V lost 1 base, J lost 5 bases, and 3 bases stayed unmatched. Germline values: CDR1 MGHRA, CDR2 YSYEKL. CDR3 amino acids: CASSQAGGETEAFF. The CDR3 region has the DNA TGCGCCAGCAGCCAAGCAGGGGGCGAGACTGAAGCTTTCTTT.

As concerns this clone: This CDR3 is also generated by other DNA sequences in the sample. The chain is built from TRBV6-5 and TRBJ1-1; D gene ambiguous. Germline CDR1 MNHEY, CDR2 SVGAGI. The CDR3 is made up of 13 amino acids. Trimming stripped 2 bases from V and 1 base from J, with 5 bases between. The CDR3 DNA is TGTGCCAGCAGTTACCGCGGGAACACTGAAGCTTTCTTT. The encoded protein is CASSYRGNTEAFF.

The chain uses TRBV4-3 and TRBJ1-1; no reliable D call. The CDR3 loop spans 15 amino acids. Germline CDR1 is LGHNA and CDR2 is YSLEER. With 0 bases removed from V and 4 bases from J, the gap between germline ends came to 12 bases. The CDR3 loop is CASSQDYSSSTEAFF. CDR3 sequence (DNA): TGCGCCAGCAGCCAAGATTACTCCTCGAGCACTGAAGCTTTCTTT.

The chain is built from TRBV29-1 and TRBJ2-1; the match to TRBD2 covers 12 bases. CDR1 is SQVTM, CDR2 ANQGSEA, per germline. The CDR3 consists of 16 residues. The junction had 14 bases not matched to a gene; V was cut back by 6 bases and J by 8 bases. The CDR3 DNA is TGCAGCGTCGAACGGGGAGCTAGCGGGGGGGCTGATGAGCAGTTCTTC. Residues: CSVERGASGGADEQFF.

This clone was seen only a few times. The chain uses TRBV4-1 and TRBJ1-5, with D perhaps matching TRBD1 (6 bases). The CDR3 loop spans 13 amino acids. Trimming took 4 bases from V and 6 from J, leaving 10 bases between them. Looked up from germline, CDR1 is MGHRA and CDR2 is YSYEKL. The CDR3 is CASSPGAGQPQHF. The CDR3 DNA sequence: TGCGCCAGCAGCCCAGGGGCGGGTCAGCCCCAGCATTTT.